This T cell receptor (beta chain) was retrieved from a study of cytomegalovirus exposure and HLA in healthy donors (dated by TCRdb to between 2016 and 2019). As for the study more broadly: An earlier analysis of fewer than 750 of the donors reported 276 Gb of sequence data and 100 million to 120 million unique TCR beta sequences obtained from approximately 180 million T cells. About 300 gigabases of sequencing data and tens of millions of unique TCR sequences were included in an early release covering about 700 HLA-typed donors. Of the approximately 370 genotyped donors, less than 85% were placed in the genetic ancestry cluster associated with self-reported Caucasian donors. The study aimed to test whether signatures of past pathogen exposure could be identified by cataloging public T cell receptors. The study profiled the T cell repertoires of under 850 subjects by immunosequencing and related them to cytomegalovirus serostatus. In addition to the first cohort of around 670 subjects, a separate validation cohort of around 110 different subjects was used. High-throughput TCR immunosequencing, statistical association of individual TCRs with disease status, and machine learning were combined to predict cytomegalovirus infection status. A later analysis re-analyzed previously published TCR beta repertoires from 650 to 800 donors and added high-resolution HLA genotyping to study TCR occurrence patterns. Rather than using new phenotypic data, the later analysis identified candidate immune exposures from TCR beta sequences and from how often those sequences occurred across donors. In an earlier analysis of over 550 of the donors, high-throughput TCR beta sequencing was used to judge whether each TCR beta V gene segment behaved as functional or pseudogenic. Donor age, sex, ethnicity and CMV serostatus were collected together with the repertoire data. Genome-wide SNP genotypes for about 65% of the roughly 670 donors were used in a later genetic analysis, which treated that subset as a discovery cohort. Every discovery cohort repertoire had been produced on one sequencing platform. HLA typing covered class I and class II loci at four-digit resolution. Typing coverage differed by locus: A, B, C, DRB1 and DQB1 were typed in about 620-640 donors, DQA1 in around 500, DPA1 in 600 to 610, and DPB1 in roughly 450. Because of strong linkage in the cohort, five DR-DQ haplotypes were treated as single units for association and clustering. Among about 400 genotyped donors of the cohort, an average of about 220,000 unique TCR beta nucleotide sequences was sequenced per donor, of which about 19% were non-productive.

In total, 630 or so healthy bone marrow donors made up the cohort. At the time of sampling, every cohort member was nominally healthy, though immune exposures that went unrecorded were likely present. The donor tested CMV seronegative and was one of the 352 seronegative cohort members. Each donor provided a peripheral blood sample, and peripheral blood mononuclear cells were used for TCR beta sequencing. Genomic DNA extraction from the blood cell samples was performed with the Qiagen DNeasy Blood Extraction Kit. With respect to this clone: The antigen it recognizes is unknown. Base qualities were left out, and no much larger clone turns up one base away.

Library preparation used the immunoSEQ multiplex PCR assay. For the multiplex PCR, a mixture combining 60 forward primers for TCR Vbeta segments and 13 reverse primers for TCR Jbeta segments was used. Amplification of the CDR3 region of rearranged TCR beta genes was performed with a multiplex PCR assay on genomic DNA. On the Illumina HiSeq System, the amplified TCR beta libraries were sequenced as 87-base-pair reads. For the original study's pipeline: A later analysis tallied tens of millions of unique TCR beta chains across the 660 or so repertoires, and approximately 12 million of those chains were shared by two or more donors. Raw reads were error-corrected and collapsed into unique sequences with a nearest-neighbor algorithm that merged closely related sequences to remove PCR and sequencing errors. Alignment of CDR3 sequences to IMGT reference sequences was used to assign V, D and J gene segments. For a sequence to be retained, a match of at least six nucleotides to both a V gene segment and a J gene segment was required. A rearrangement counted as productive if the CDR3 had no stop codons and remained in frame with V and J, and every other rearrangement counted as non-productive. Following IMGT convention, CDR3 was defined as the stretch from the second conserved V-encoded cysteine up to the conserved J-encoded phenylalanine. Sequences without an unambiguous match to a single V gene segment were excluded from the earlier analysis of a few hundred of the donors. An earlier analysis of a few hundred of the donors called V segments functional above 56.7% productive rearrangements and segregating when the between-donor standard deviation exceeded 5%. A statistical classification framework was developed to diagnose cytomegalovirus status using the catalog of TCR beta chain sequences. In a later analysis, V and J genes were assigned by comparing TCR nucleotide sequences against IMGT/GENE-DB human TR gene sequences. In a later analysis, CDR3 sequences and most-parsimonious VDJ recombination scenarios were assigned using the TCRdist pipeline. A later analysis defined each TCR beta chain by its CDR3 amino acid sequence plus V-gene family, and excluded reads lacking a unique V-gene family. As a way to deal with suspected cross-contamination and a sequencing artifact, a later analysis dropped over 550 nucleotide sequences that were highly shared and had low generation probability. For each public chain, a later analysis derived a clonal expansion index from normalized ranks of inferred template counts within each repertoire. In a later analysis, generation probabilities were computed with a VDJ recombination model fitted to out-of-frame rearrangements, and the resulting probabilities were checked against IGoR. In a later analysis, TCR-TCR, TCR-HLA and TCR-CMV co-occurrence was scored with hypergeometric tests, and a repertoire-size bias correction was applied to TCR pairs. To estimate false discovery rates, a later analysis permuted the HLA or CMV assignments 20 times. In a later analysis, co-occurring TCRs were grouped with DBSCAN, and TCRdist sequence similarity was added when clustering was performed within HLA-allele-positive subsets. For co-occurrence clustering, repertoires with fewer than 30,000 or more than 120,000 public chains were excluded, along with 4 to 6 repertoires with anomalous nucleotide sharing. TCRdb re-hosts the immuneACCESS table, in-frame sequences only. Its copies lack some clones; in the studies checked, an unresolved V gene accounts for under half of them, and the cause for the rest is not known. That table supplies the V and J calls and clone size; D and trimming were determined from the DNA. Here the sample has roughly 160,000 clones; 77% occur a single time. Of the sample, approximately 1.6% falls within the top ten clones.

CDR1 and CDR2, looked up from the germline V gene, are ENHRY and SYGVKD. The CDR3 holds 13 amino acids from the cysteine to the phenylalanine. Of the read, only the CDR3 DNA is kept; its 39 bases are in frame from base 1. V trim: 9 bases; J trim: 1 base; unmatched bases: 2. What the study reported, not specific to this receptor: Because HLA typing was missing for some donors at each locus, association tests included only the typed subset. Several of the top co-occurrence clusters appeared to be linked to parvovirus B19, influenza, CMV and Epstein-Barr virus, according to a later analysis. The study listed 150 to 200 TCR beta chains as associated with cytomegalovirus. The cohort was sequenced for TCR beta chains only, and without alpha or paired-chain data the features that could be detected were limited. A cluster of highly shared sequence variants was judged likely to represent a technical artifact of the sequencing pipeline. Correlated functional status among segregating V segments might be attributable to linkage disequilibrium, but an unknown experimental factor could not be ruled out. Across donors, most TCR sequences were observed very rarely, whereas some public TCRs were present in many individuals. A few of the identified cytomegalovirus-associated TCR beta chains were confirmed in vitro to be specific for cytomegalovirus antigens. The only immune exposure information available for the cohort was CMV serostatus. The classifier was reported to diagnose cytomegalovirus status with high specificity and sensitivity in both the original and validation cohorts. A further reported finding was that TCR beta sequences accurately predicted the HLA-A and HLA-B alleles for most subjects in the first cohort. When HLA alleles, especially DR and DQ, strongly co-occurred, TCR associations were difficult to assign to individual alleles. Specific HLA alleles were associated with 16,951 TCR beta sequences at a false discovery rate of 0.05 in a later analysis. Some IMGT-functional V segments, including TRBV6-2 and TRBV6-3, could not be told apart with the 87-base-pair reads, so those segments were excluded. Presence/absence analyses assumed roughly uniform sequencing depth across donors, an assumption that may not hold. According to a later analysis, TCR association rates differed among HLA loci, with DRB1 alleles showing the most associated TCRs and HLA-C alleles showing the fewest. In a later analysis, most CMV-associated TCR beta chains were found to appear HLA-restricted, with HLA associations seemingly driven largely by CMV exposure. In a later genetic analysis, a missense DCLRE1C variant was associated with V-gene and J-gene trimming of TCR beta chains, and the association was replicated in an independent cohort. The authors suggested that the approach could potentially be extended to other disease states and immunological phenotypes. Over 15 rarely observed V segments, including chromosome 9 orphons, were excluded from the earlier analysis of about 600 of the donors because counts were too low. In an earlier analysis of roughly 560 of the donors, most TCR beta V segments were observed in productive rearrangements about 87% or about 30% of the time, broadly matching IMGT annotations. Compared with the roughly 700-donor mean, donors in an Asian-associated ancestry cluster had fewer N-insertions in productive TCRs, according to a later genetic analysis. In a later analysis, HLA-associated TCR beta chains showed more clonal expansion and lower generation probabilities than non-associated chains that were equally common.

The sample was PBMCs. The rearranged segments are TRBV10-3 and TRBJ1-1; the central 10 bases match TRBD1. This sequence was found in a woman aged 25 to 45 in good health and CMV-seronegative. DNA sequence: TGTGCCATTTGGGACAGGGGGAACACTGAAGCTTTCTTT. It translates as CAIWDRGNTEAFF.